The 32 T cell receptor beta chains below all came from one sample that was sequenced in a study of early T cells in non-severe SARS-CoV-2 infection. TCRdb itself ran the 5' RACE reads through MiXCR, one entry per CDR3 protein. Of tens of thousands of distinct CDR3 sequences in the sample, around 5% were seen once. Sample: whole blood. The source of these receptors is an adult who was a healthcare worker with PCR-confirmed SARS-CoV-2 infection or an uninfected control (not recorded which).

This clonotype was counted ten times or more. The chain carries TRBV20-1 and TRBJ2-5; D remains ambiguous. Germline V gene lookup returns CDR1 DFQATT and CDR2 SNEGSKA (reference sequence). The CDR3 contains 12 residues. V was pared by 2 bases and J by 8 bases, with 12 bases between. This chain's CDR3 is CSARPNVGTQYF. The CDR3 coding sequence is TGCAGTGCTAGACCCAACGTGGGAACCCAGTACTTC.

V and J are TRBV7-6 and TRBJ2-7; 7 bases line up with TRBD1. Per the germline V gene, CDR1 is SGHVS and CDR2 is FNYEAQ. Trimming removed 5 bases from V and 2 bases from J; junction bases left unmatched: 6. The CDR3 extends over 14 amino acids. The CDR3 DNA reads TGTGCCAGCAGCAGGGGACAGAATACCTACGAGCAGTACTTC. This gives the protein CASSRGQNTYEQYF. Full variable domain (missing parts from reference TRBV7-6 and TRBJ2-7): GAGVSQSPRYKVTKRGQDVALRCDPISGHVSLYWYRQALGQGPEFLTYFNYEAQQDKSGLPNDRFSAERPEGSISTLTIQRTEQRDSAMYRCASSRGQNTYEQYFGPGTRLTVT.

This chain links TRBV6-2 or TRBV6-3 with TRBJ2-3; D uncertain. The germline gives CDR1 MNHEY, CDR2 SVGEGT. The CDR3 has 14 residues. Trimming removed 6 bases at V and 4 bases at J, with 14 bases between. CDR3 DNA sequence: TGTGCCAGCAGACGCCTGGATAGGGCAGATACGCAGTATTTT. Protein product: CASRRLDRADTQYF.

This clonotype has only a few counts. V is TRBV28 and J is TRBJ1-2; 11 nucleotides agree with TRBD1. Germline assignment: CDR1 MDHEN and CDR2 SYDVKM. J lost 4 bases, V lost 4 bases, and 5 bases had no gene match. This CDR3 has 15 residues. The CDR3, as DNA: TGTGCCAGCAGTTACGGGGACAGGGGGGTCTATGGCTACACCTTC. This translates into CASSYGDRGVYGYTF.

The CDR3 nucleotides are TGTGCTAGTGGTGACCCGGCGGAGAGAAGCACAGATACGCAGTATTTT. It translates to CASGDPAERSTDTQYF. This chain connects TRBV12-5 to TRBJ2-3; D gene unclear. This CDR3 contains 16 residues. Trimming left V 5 bases short and J 0 bases short, with 15 bases between. Looked up from germline, CDR1 is LGHNT and CDR2 is FRNRAP.

Turning to this clonotype: Just one base apart from a much larger clone, this may be a read error. The chain uses TRBV6-2 or TRBV6-3 and TRBJ1-1; D is uncertain. Germline V lookup: CDR1 MNHEY, CDR2 SVGEGT. Trimming stripped 2 bases from V and 4 bases from J, with 17 bases between. The CDR3 runs 16 residues. DNA for the CDR3: TGTGCCAGCAGTTACGACTCCTTAGGGTCCAGCACTGAAGCTTTCTTT. This encodes CASSYDSLGSSTEAFF.

This clonotype was counted at least ten times. The chain carries TRBV7-9 and TRBJ2-7, with 9 bases matching TRBD1. Germline CDR1 is SEHNR and CDR2 is FQNEAQ (reference sequence). CDR3 size: 16 residues. V trimming: 2 bases; J trimming: 2 bases; junction bases outside the gene matches: 7. CDR3 sequence (DNA): TGTGCCAGCAGCTTAACTAGGACAGGGGCTGCCTACGAGCAGTACTTC. Its protein is CASSLTRTGAAYEQYF.

This clonotype occurred many times. The rearrangement uses TRBV10-2 and TRBJ2-7, with D unclear. This CDR3 has 14 amino acids. Trimming pared 2 bases from V and 4 bases from J, leaving 12 bases between. CDR1 and CDR2 from the germline V gene are WSHSY and SAAADI. CDR3 region: CASSELSWVYEQYF. The CDR3 DNA reads TGCGCCAGCAGTGAGCTTAGTTGGGTATACGAGCAGTACTTC.

The table lists this clonotype with many counts. The chain is built from TRBV6-2 or TRBV6-3 and TRBJ1-1, with 10 bases lining up with TRBD1. This CDR3 is built from 16 residues. V was pared by 6 bases and J by 5 bases, with 12 bases of the junction left unmatched. The V gene's germline CDR1 is MNHEY and CDR2 SVGEGT. The CDR3, as DNA: TGTGCCAGCAGCCCCCGTCCGGACAGGGGGAGGACTGAAGCTTTCTTT. This codes for CASSPRPDRGRTEAFF.

This chain uses TRBV3-1 with TRBJ1-2; 7 bases line up with TRBD1. CDR3 size: 14 residues. Germline assignment: CDR1 LGHDT and CDR2 YNNKEL (reference sequence). Trimming cost V 4 bases and J 2 bases; bases outside gene matches: 4. Here the CDR3 reads CASSLRQGNYGYTF. The CDR3 region has the DNA TGTGCCAGCAGCCTAAGACAGGGCAACTATGGCTACACCTTC.

This clonotype was observed at least ten times. The chain joins TRBV24-1 to TRBJ2-2; the match to TRBD2 covers 8 bases. The V segment lost 1 base and the J segment 3 bases; nucleotides outside the gene matches: 6. Germline V gives CDR1 KGHDR, CDR2 SFDVKD. The CDR3 contains 17 residues. CDR3 nucleotide sequence: TGTGCCACCAGTGATTTTGCGGGGGGCAGGTACACCGGGGAGCTGTTTTTT. The encoded protein is CATSDFAGGRYTGELFF.

V gene TRBV4-3 combines with J gene TRBJ2-1; D remains ambiguous. Trimming left V 0 bases short and J 4 bases short, with 10 bases between. This CDR3 spans 15 amino acids. Germline CDR1 reads LGHNA; CDR2 reads YSLEER. CDR3 sequence reads: CASSQEADQYNEQFF. CDR3 coding DNA: TGCGCCAGCAGCCAAGAGGCGGACCAATACAATGAGCAGTTCTTC.

This clonotype was detected many times. The genes are TRBV6-2 or TRBV6-3 and TRBJ2-3; D is uncertain. With 5 bases removed from V and 8 bases from J, the gap between germline ends came to 11 bases. The CDR3 has 12 amino acids. The germline V gene has CDR1 MNHEY and CDR2 SVGEGT. The CDR3 reads CASSPTWGTQYF. CDR3 DNA: TGTGCCAGCAGTCCCACCTGGGGTACGCAGTATTTT.

This clonotype was found a few times. The rearrangement links TRBV4-1 to TRBJ2-5; TRBD2 agrees at 9 bases. Germline V gene lookup returns CDR1 MGHRA and CDR2 YSYEKL. Unmatched junction bases numbered 14, after V lost 3 bases and J lost 0 bases. CDR3 size: 19 residues. For the CDR3, the DNA is TGCGCCAGCAGCCAGCCCCGGCTGGTAGCGGGGGAGTACCAAGAGACCCAGTACTTC. It yields the protein CASSQPRLVAGEYQETQYF.

This clonotype has ten or more counts. The chain has TRBV7-3 and TRBJ2-3; 11 nucleotides align to TRBD2. Unmatched junction bases numbered 3, after V lost 5 bases and J lost 5 bases. CDR3 length: 14 amino acids. Germline CDR1 reads SGHTA; CDR2 reads FQGTGA. The CDR3 protein is CASSPGLAGDTQYF. Here the CDR3 DNA reads TGTGCCAGCAGCCCCGGACTAGCGGGAGATACGCAGTATTTT. Using reference TRBV7-3 and TRBJ2-3 for the parts outside the CDR3, the full variable domain is GAGVSQTPSNKVTEKGKYVELRCDPISGHTALYWYRQSLGQGPEFLIYFQGTGAADDSGLPNDRFFAVRPEGSVSTLKIQRTERGDSAVYLCASSPGLAGDTQYFGPGTRLTVL.

This clonotype was seen a few times. The chain couples TRBV3-1 to TRBJ2-7; 7 positions agree with TRBD1. J gave up 5 bases and V 4 bases, and 14 bases lay outside the gene matches. The length of the CDR3 is 16 residues. Germline CDR1 is LGHDT and CDR2 is YNNKEL (reference sequence). CDR3 nucleotides: TGTGCCAGCAGCCGGACCCTGACAGGGTGGACTGACGAGCAGTACTTC. Its translation: CASSRTLTGWTDEQYF.

This clonotype was observed many times. V and J are TRBV14 and TRBJ1-3, with D unclear. Trimming removed 5 bases at V and 2 bases at J, with 13 bases between. The CDR3 is 15 amino acids. The V gene's germline CDR1 is SGHDN and CDR2 FVKESK. The CDR3 loop reads CASSKLSGPGNTIYF. Written as DNA, the CDR3 is TGTGCCAGCAGCAAACTCTCCGGTCCTGGAAACACCATATATTTT. Variable domain in full (rest from reference TRBV14 and TRBJ1-3): EAGVTQFPSHSVIEKGQTVTLRCDPISGHDNLYWYRRVMGKEIKFLLHFVKESKQDESGMPNNRFLAERTGGTYSTLKVQPAELEDSGVYFCASSKLSGPGNTIYFGEGSWLTVV.

There are many counts of this clonotype. The chain links TRBV30 to TRBJ1-5; 10 nucleotides match TRBD1. J gave up 7 bases and V 8 bases, and 8 bases lay outside the gene matches. This CDR3 has 13 residues. Germline V gene data show CDR1 as GTSNPN and CDR2 as SVGIG (reference sequence). In DNA, the CDR3 is TGTGCCAGCGGACAGGGGGGCGGACAGCCCCAGCATTTT. The encoded protein is CASGQGGGQPQHF.

There are many counts of this clonotype. V usage is TRBV30 and J usage is TRBJ2-5; TRBD2 agrees at 9 bases. The CDR3 sequence is 14 residues long. V lost 3 bases and J lost 2; bases outside the gene matches: 4. CDR1 and CDR2 (germline): GTSNPN, SVGIG (reference sequence). Here the CDR3 reads CAWSRTSVQETQYF. Written as DNA, the CDR3 is TGTGCCTGGAGCAGGACTAGCGTACAAGAGACCCAGTACTTC. The entire variable domain, with the rest obtained from reference TRBV30 and TRBJ2-5, is as follows: SQTIHQWPATLVQPVGSPLSLECTVEGTSNPNLYWYRQAAGRGLQLLFYSVGIGQISSEVPQNLSASRPQDRQFILSSKKLLLSDSGFYLCAWSRTSVQETQYFGPGTRLLVL.

This clonotype was detected ten times or more. The chain has TRBV6-1 and TRBJ2-4; D gene unclear. CDR3 size: 17 residues. CDR1 MNHNS and CDR2 SASEGT come from the germline V gene. V dropped 5 bases and J dropped 0 bases, with 17 bases sitting between them. The CDR3 nucleotides read TGTGCCAGCAGTCCCCGCCGGATGGCGTTAGCCAAAAACATTCAGTACTTC. It encodes CASSPRRMALAKNIQYF.

This clonotype has just a few counts. The CDR3 loop reads CASSLRGQGVYEQYF. DNA for the CDR3: TGTGCCAGCAGCTTAAGGGGACAGGGGGTCTACGAGCAGTACTTC. The gene calls are TRBV7-2 and TRBJ2-7, with 11 bases matching TRBD1. V dropped 2 bases and J dropped 3; count of bases not matched to a gene: 3. CDR3 length equals 15 residues. CDR1 is SGHTA and CDR2 is FQGNSA in the germline V gene. Together with reference TRBV7-2 and TRBJ2-7, the CDR3 gives the full variable domain: GAGVSQSPSNKVTEKGKDVELRCDPISGHTALYWYRQSLGQGLEFLIYFQGNSAPDKSGLPSDRFSAERTGGSVSTLTIQRTQQEDSAVYLCASSLRGQGVYEQYFGPGTRLTVT.

This clonotype was picked up many times. The rearrangement uses TRBV7-2 and TRBJ2-1; TRBD2 matches 12 bases. After removal of 2 bases from V and 4 bases from J, the junction contained 0 bases not matched to a gene. The germline gives CDR1 SGHTA, CDR2 FQGNSA. The CDR3 sequence is 15 residues long. CDR3 in amino acids: CASSLTSGGYNEQFF. The CDR3 bases are TGTGCCAGCAGCTTAACTAGCGGGGGGTACAATGAGCAGTTCTTC.

This clonotype was observed many times. V is TRBV19 and J is TRBJ1-6; 9 bases map to TRBD1. The trim removed 9 bases at V and 7 bases at J, leaving 4 bases unmatched. The CDR3 runs to 13 residues. Germline CDR1 is LNHDA and CDR2 is SQIVND (reference sequence). The CDR3 here is CASETGGNSPLHF. In nucleotides, the CDR3 is TGTGCCAGCGAGACAGGGGGGAATTCACCCCTCCACTTT. Full variable domain (rest looked up from reference TRBV19 and TRBJ1-6): DGGITQSPKYLFRKEGQNVTLSCEQNLNHDAMYWYRQDPGQGLRLIYYSQIVNDFQKGDIAEGYSVSREKKESFPLTVTSAQKNPTAFYLCASETGGNSPLHFGNGTRLTVT.

A few counts support this clonotype. The chain joins TRBV20-1 to TRBJ2-5; 8 nucleotides line up with TRBD2. With 1 base clipped from V and 2 bases from J, the junction kept 6 bases outside the gene matches. This CDR3 spans 15 amino acids. CDR1 and CDR2 (germline): DFQATT, SNEGSKA (reference sequence). CDR3 in DNA: TGCAGTGCTAGAGGCCTTCCTAGCGGGCAAGAGACCCAGTACTTC. Its translation: CSARGLPSGQETQYF.

This clonotype was detected ten times or more. The V and J genes are TRBV15 and TRBJ1-4, with D unresolved. Germline CDR1 and CDR2: LNHNV and YYDKDF (reference sequence). The CDR3 is made up of 15 amino acids. V shed 0 bases and J shed 3 bases, with 8 bases lying between them. The CDR3 is CATSRDGQPNEKLFF. The CDR3 DNA follows: TGTGCCACCAGCAGAGATGGTCAGCCTAATGAAAAACTGTTTTTT.

This clonotype was recorded at least ten times. The rearrangement uses TRBV15 and TRBJ1-1; the D gene is possibly TRBD1 (6 bases). CDR1 LNHNV and CDR2 YYDKDF come from the germline V gene (reference sequence). This CDR3 region has 14 residues. Trimming pared 5 bases from V and 2 bases from J, leaving 12 bases between. The CDR3 reads CATSRGDTNTEAFF. The CDR3 nucleotides read TGTGCCACCAGCCGAGGGGACACCAACACTGAAGCTTTCTTT.

This clonotype was seen repeatedly, ten times or more. The chain carries TRBV19 and TRBJ2-6; 10 bases are shared with TRBD1. V shed 7 bases, J shed 4 bases, and the junction held 10 bases outside the gene matches. The germline gives CDR1 LNHDA, CDR2 SQIVND (reference sequence). This CDR3 is built from 17 residues. As DNA, the CDR3 is TGTGCCAGTACCCTTAGGGACAGGGGTAAAGGGGCCAACGTCCTGACTTTC. This encodes CASTLRDRGKGANVLTF. The full variable domain, its missing parts supplied by reference TRBV19 and TRBJ2-6, is DGGITQSPKYLFRKEGQNVTLSCEQNLNHDAMYWYRQDPGQGLRLIYYSQIVNDFQKGDIAEGYSVSREKKESFPLTVTSAQKNPTAFYLCASTLRDRGKGANVLTFGAGSRLTVL.

About this clonotype: A much larger clone is a single base away; this may be a read error. The chain combines TRBV7-6 with TRBJ2-1; 7 nucleotides match TRBD1. Germline V gene sequence: CDR1 SGHVS, CDR2 FNYEAQ. V lost 7 bases to trimming and J lost 5 bases; unmatched junction nucleotides: 5. There are 13 residues in the CDR3. This CDR3 is CASNQGQNNEQFF. The CDR3 DNA reads TGTGCCAGCAATCAGGGACAGAACAATGAGCAGTTCTTC.

As concerns this clonotype: A much larger clone lies one base from this, so it may be a read error. The J gene is TRBJ2-1, the V gene TRBV7-2; D unresolved. Germline CDR1 and CDR2: SGHTA and FQGNSA. The CDR3 loop spans 14 amino acids. CDR3 DNA sequence: TGTGCCAGCAGCTTAAGGACGGGCGAAAATGAGCTGTTCTTC. Translating gives CASSLRTGENELFF.

This clonotype was counted only a few times. The chain joins TRBV7-6 to TRBJ2-5, with D hard to call. The CDR3 is 15 amino acids. CDR1 and CDR2 from the germline V gene are SGHVS and FNYEAQ. Deletions cut 1 base from V and 1 base from J, with 10 bases between. As DNA, the CDR3 is TGTGCCAGCAGCTTAGGGTTACAGACCCAAGAGACCCAGTACTTC. The encoded protein is CASSLGLQTQETQYF. The full variable domain, its missing parts supplied by reference TRBV7-6 and TRBJ2-5, is GAGVSQSPRYKVTKRGQDVALRCDPISGHVSLYWYRQALGQGPEFLTYFNYEAQQDKSGLPNDRFSAERPEGSISTLTIQRTEQRDSAMYRCASSLGLQTQETQYFGPGTRLLVL.

V gene TRBV28 combines with J gene TRBJ2-3; tentatively, D is TRBD1 (8 bases). Trimming took off 2 bases at V and 6 bases at J, with 15 bases between the two ends. Germline-derived CDR1 and CDR2 are MDHEN and SYDVKM. The CDR3 loop spans 15 amino acids. Here the CDR3 DNA reads TGTGCCAGCAGTTTAAGACAGGGGCGGGGGGATACGCAGTATTTT. This encodes CASSLRQGRGDTQYF.

A few counts support this clonotype. This chain connects TRBV20-1 to TRBJ2-1, with a weak D call TRBD1 (7 bases). This CDR3 region has 15 residues. Germline V CDR1 and CDR2: DFQATT, SNEGSKA (reference sequence). Trimming cost V 3 bases and J 4 bases, with 16 bases left between them. The CDR3 loop reads CSASRVPGGYNEQFF. CDR3 coding DNA: TGCAGTGCTAGCCGGGTTCCAGGGGGGTACAATGAGCAGTTCTTC.